This T cell receptor (beta chain) was sequenced for a study of T cell changes during pregnancy in multiple sclerosis. This CDR3 has 13 residues. CDR1 is SGHDT, CDR2 YYEEEE, per germline. Trimming shortened V by 7 bases and J by 10 bases, and 15 bases separated the two germline ends. Sequencing used immunoSEQ multiplex PCR; TCRdb keeps in-frame clones, though not all of them. The repertoire holds about 49,000 clones, with roughly 89% as singletons. This TCR was recovered from a female donor in good health, enrolled as a control in a pregnancy study. Here the sequenced sample was peripheral blood, taken after pregnancy. The gene calls are TRBV5-6 and TRBJ1-6, with D tentatively TRBD1 (5 bases). In DNA form, the CDR3 reads TGTGCCAGCCGTGGCAGGGATGGGTCACCCCTCCACTTT. It codes for CASRGRDGSPLHF.